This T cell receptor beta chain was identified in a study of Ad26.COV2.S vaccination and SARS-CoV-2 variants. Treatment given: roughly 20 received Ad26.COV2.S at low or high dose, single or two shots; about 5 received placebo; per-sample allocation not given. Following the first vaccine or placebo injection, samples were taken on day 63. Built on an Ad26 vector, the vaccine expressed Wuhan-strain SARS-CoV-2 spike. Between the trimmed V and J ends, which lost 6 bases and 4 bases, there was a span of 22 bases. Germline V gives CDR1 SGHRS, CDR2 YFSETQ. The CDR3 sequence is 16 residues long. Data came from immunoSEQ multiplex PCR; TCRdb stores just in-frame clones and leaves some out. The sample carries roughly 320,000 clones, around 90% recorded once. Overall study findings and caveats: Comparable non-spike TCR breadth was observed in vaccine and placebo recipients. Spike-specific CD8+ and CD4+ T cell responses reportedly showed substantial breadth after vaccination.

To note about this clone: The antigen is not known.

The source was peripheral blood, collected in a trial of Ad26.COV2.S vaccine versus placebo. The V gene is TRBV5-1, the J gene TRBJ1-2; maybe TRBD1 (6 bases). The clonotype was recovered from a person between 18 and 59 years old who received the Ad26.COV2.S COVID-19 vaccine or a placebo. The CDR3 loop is CASTRGVPTGPYGYTF. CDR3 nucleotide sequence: TGCGCCAGCACCCGGGGGGTTCCGACAGGACCCTATGGCTACACCTTC.